One sample yielded the 20 T cell receptor beta chains listed below, sequenced in a study of T-cell memory formation after mild COVID-19. TCRdb ran MiXCR on the 5' RACE reads and lists one entry per CDR3 protein. The data contain a few hundred thousand distinct CDR3 sequences, about 15% of them singletons. Sequences were obtained from PBMCs or a T cell subset sorted from them (not recorded which). These TCRs come from a man in his late teens or twenties who had mild COVID-19 (a few samples of this study predate the infection). Cell type and time point are not known.

This clonotype has a handful of counts. This chain joins TRBV6-5 and TRBJ1-2; the match to TRBD1 covers 11 bases. The CDR3 is 15 residues long. The germline gives CDR1 MNHEY, CDR2 SVGAGI. J gave up 8 bases and V 4 bases, and 9 bases lay outside the gene matches. In nucleotides, the CDR3 is TGTGCCAGCAGTTCCCAAATGGGACAGGGGGGAGGCTACACCTTC. This encodes CASSSQMGQGGGYTF.

This clonotype was detected a few times. This chain links TRBV3-1 with TRBJ1-3, with D possibly matching TRBD1 (6 bases). The CDR3 sequence is 15 residues long. Germline loops: CDR1 LGHDT, CDR2 YNNKEL (reference sequence). Trimming stripped 2 bases from V and 0 bases from J, with 8 bases between. DNA for the CDR3: TGTGCCAGCAGCCAACGAGGGGGCTCTGGAAACACCATATATTTT. Translating it yields CASSQRGGSGNTIYF.

This clonotype showed up just a few times. The V and J genes are TRBV5-1 and TRBJ2-7; D is unresolved. The germline V gene has CDR1 SGHRS and CDR2 YFSETQ. With 7 bases removed from V and 7 bases from J, the gap between germline ends came to 12 bases. The CDR3 totals 11 residues. CDR3 nucleotide sequence: TGCGCCAGCGCAATGGGGAAAGAGCAGTACTTC. Its translation is CASAMGKEQYF. Full variable domain (missing parts from reference TRBV5-1 and TRBJ2-7): KAGVTQTPRYLIKTRGQQVTLSCSPISGHRSVSWYQQTPGQGLQFLFEYFSETQRNKGNFPGRFSGRQFSNSRSEMNVSTLELGDSALYLCASAMGKEQYFGPGTRLTVT.

The chain carries TRBV12-3 or TRBV12-4 and TRBJ1-5, with D unclear. This CDR3 comprises 17 residues. The V end was cut by 5 bases, the J end by 0 bases, with 17 bases between. The CDR3 bases are TGTGCCAGCAGTCTTCGGGTTTCCTTTTTTAGCAATCAGCCCCAGCATTTT. The encoded protein is CASSLRVSFFSNQPQHF.

V and J are TRBV7-2 and TRBJ1-6, with D maybe TRBD1 (6 bases). The CDR3 consists of 15 residues. Germline CDR1 is SGHTA and CDR2 is FQGNSA. The germline V and J ends were trimmed by 7 bases and 7 bases, with 17 bases remaining between them. The CDR3 DNA is TGTGCCAGCATGCCCCCGGGACATCCCAATTCACCCCTCCACTTT. Protein product: CASMPPGHPNSPLHF. The entire variable domain, with the rest obtained from reference TRBV7-2 and TRBJ1-6, is as follows: GAGVSQSPSNKVTEKGKDVELRCDPISGHTALYWYRQSLGQGLEFLIYFQGNSAPDKSGLPSDRFSAERTGGSVSTLTIQRTQQEDSAVYLCASMPPGHPNSPLHFGNGTRLTVT.

The chain recombines TRBV7-2 with TRBJ2-5; D not resolved. V lost 1 base to trimming and J lost 4 bases, with 10 bases between them. CDR3 length: 14 amino acids. Germline V gene sequence: CDR1 SGHTA, CDR2 FQGNSA. The CDR3 is CASSLDVAAETQYF. The CDR3 nucleotides read TGTGCCAGCAGCTTAGACGTTGCGGCAGAGACCCAGTACTTC.

A few counts support this clonotype. The rearrangement uses TRBV4-1 and TRBJ2-3, with TRBD2 as a possible D gene (5 bases). CDR3 length equals 17 residues. Germline V gene data show CDR1 as MGHRA and CDR2 as YSYEKL. The V end was cut by 0 bases, the J end by 3 bases, with 16 bases between. CDR3: CASSQERVERGTDTQYF. As DNA, the CDR3 is TGCGCCAGCAGCCAAGAGAGGGTTGAGCGCGGGACAGATACGCAGTATTTT.

A remark on this clonotype: This may be a read error, as it is one base from a much larger clone. The chain recombines TRBV10-3 with TRBJ1-3, with D unresolved. The length of the CDR3 is 13 residues. In germline, CDR1 is ENHRY, CDR2 SYGVKD. The V end was cut by 3 bases, the J end by 0 bases, with 3 bases between. The DNA of the CDR3 is TGTGCCATCAGTGACAGCTCTGGAAACACCATATATTTT. Translation gives CAISDSSGNTIYF.

The chain is built from TRBV6-5 and TRBJ1-4; perhaps TRBD1 as D (5 bases). Germline V CDR1 and CDR2: MNHEY, SVGAGI. CDR3 size: 14 residues. Between the trimmed V and J ends, which lost 8 bases and 9 bases, there was a span of 19 bases. CDR3 in amino acids: CASRQARAVQKLFF. DNA for the CDR3: TGTGCCAGCCGGCAGGCCAGGGCGGTCCAAAAACTGTTTTTT.

The chain links TRBV7-2 to TRBJ1-5, with TRBD1 matching over 8 bases. V shed 5 bases, J shed 4 bases, and the junction held 10 bases outside the gene matches. The CDR3 is 16 amino acids. CDR1 is SGHTA, CDR2 FQGNSA, per germline. The DNA for the CDR3 is TGTGCCAGCAGCCGGACCGGGACAGGAATTAATCAGCCCCAGCATTTT. This sequence encodes CASSRTGTGINQPQHF. Based on the CDR3 plus reference TRBV7-2 and TRBJ1-5, the full variable domain is GAGVSQSPSNKVTEKGKDVELRCDPISGHTALYWYRQSLGQGLEFLIYFQGNSAPDKSGLPSDRFSAERTGGSVSTLTIQRTQQEDSAVYLCASSRTGTGINQPQHFGDGTRLSIL.

V and J are TRBV20-1 and TRBJ2-7, with 12 bases aligning to TRBD2. Germline CDR1 is DFQATT and CDR2 is SNEGSKA (reference sequence). This CDR3 spans 14 amino acids. Trimming removed 3 bases from V and 7 bases from J; junction bases left unmatched: 7. The CDR3 nucleotides are TGCAGTGCTAGCTTTATGACTAGCGGGGGTGAGCAGTACTTC. Amino acid sequence: CSASFMTSGGEQYF.

The rearrangement uses TRBV6-5 and TRBJ2-7; possibly TRBD1 for D (6 bases). The germline V gene encodes CDR1 MNHEY and CDR2 SVGAGI. V was trimmed by 8 bases and J by 3 bases, leaving 8 bases between them. There are 11 residues in the CDR3. Written as DNA, the CDR3 is TGTGCCAGCGGGACATACTACGAGCAGTACTTC. It encodes CASGTYYEQYF.

This clonotype was detected a few times. V is TRBV20-1 and J is TRBJ2-7; 8 bases agree with TRBD1. V shed 3 bases and J 6 bases; nucleotides not matched to a gene: 4. The length of the CDR3 is 12 residues. Germline V gives CDR1 DFQATT, CDR2 SNEGSKA (reference sequence). The CDR3 DNA sequence: TGCAGTGCTAGCGGCAGGGGGCGCGAGCAGTACTTC. Translated: CSASGRGREQYF.

This sequence joins TRBV6-5 and TRBJ2-1; 8 nucleotides line up with TRBD1. Germline CDR1 and CDR2: MNHEY and SVGAGI. V shed 5 bases and J 8 bases; nucleotides not matched to a gene: 11. There are 15 residues in the CDR3. The DNA of the CDR3 is TGTGCCAGCAGTAGACGGGGAGGACAGGGAGATGAGCAGTTCTTC. It specifies CASSRRGGQGDEQFF.

This clonotype was counted only a few times. The rearrangement joins TRBV6-6 to TRBJ1-6; maybe TRBD1 (5 bases). V was trimmed by 6 bases and J by 7 bases, leaving 19 bases between them. Germline V gives CDR1 MNHNY, CDR2 SVGAGI (reference sequence). The CDR3 covers 16 residues. CDR3 loop: CASRRDLGTGNSPLHF. The CDR3 nucleotides are TGTGCCAGCAGGCGGGACCTAGGGACGGGGAATTCACCCCTCCACTTT.

This clonotype was observed a few times. This chain uses TRBV6-5 with TRBJ2-5; possible D gene TRBD1, 6 bases. V lost 7 bases, J lost 2 bases, and 17 bases lay in between. Germline CDR1 is MNHEY and CDR2 is SVGAGI. CDR3 length: 15 residues. Here the CDR3 DNA reads TGTGCCAGCACCCCTATCCGCCAGGGGCAAGAGACCCAGTACTTC. Translation: CASTPIRQGQETQYF.

This clonotype has more than one count but fewer than ten. V gene TRBV6-2 or TRBV6-3 combines with J gene TRBJ2-1; 8 bases align to TRBD2. This CDR3 is built from 16 residues. The germline V gene encodes CDR1 MNHEY and CDR2 SVGEGT. Trimming took 5 bases from V and 9 from J; bases not matched to a gene: 15. CDR3 sequence reads: CASSDNSPGLGAEQFF. In nucleotides, the CDR3 is TGTGCCAGCAGTGACAACTCACCGGGACTAGGAGCTGAGCAGTTCTTC.

V and J are TRBV4-2 and TRBJ1-1; no firm D call. This CDR3 is 15 amino acids long. The germline gives CDR1 LGHNA, CDR2 YNFKEQ. The V and J ends lost 1 base and 5 bases respectively, with 14 bases between them. This CDR3 is CASSQAEGRKTEAFF. The DNA for the CDR3 is TGTGCCAGCAGCCAAGCCGAGGGCAGGAAAACTGAAGCTTTCTTT.

The chain employs TRBV5-4 and TRBJ2-3; D remains ambiguous. Germline values: CDR1 SGHNT, CDR2 YYREEE (reference sequence). This CDR3 comprises 13 residues. V was cut by 7 bases and J by 4 bases, with 13 bases left in between. The CDR3 bases are TGTGCCAGCGCCCCCGGAGCATCAGATACGCAGTATTTT. Translating gives CASAPGASDTQYF.

V gene TRBV7-2 combines with J gene TRBJ2-3; 8 bases are a match to TRBD2. The CDR3 totals 15 residues. Germline V lookup: CDR1 SGHTA, CDR2 FQGNSA. Trimming cost V 2 bases and J 3 bases; bases outside gene matches: 4. The CDR3 is CASSLWSGGTDTQYF. Written as DNA, the CDR3 is TGTGCCAGCAGCTTATGGAGCGGGGGAACAGATACGCAGTATTTT.